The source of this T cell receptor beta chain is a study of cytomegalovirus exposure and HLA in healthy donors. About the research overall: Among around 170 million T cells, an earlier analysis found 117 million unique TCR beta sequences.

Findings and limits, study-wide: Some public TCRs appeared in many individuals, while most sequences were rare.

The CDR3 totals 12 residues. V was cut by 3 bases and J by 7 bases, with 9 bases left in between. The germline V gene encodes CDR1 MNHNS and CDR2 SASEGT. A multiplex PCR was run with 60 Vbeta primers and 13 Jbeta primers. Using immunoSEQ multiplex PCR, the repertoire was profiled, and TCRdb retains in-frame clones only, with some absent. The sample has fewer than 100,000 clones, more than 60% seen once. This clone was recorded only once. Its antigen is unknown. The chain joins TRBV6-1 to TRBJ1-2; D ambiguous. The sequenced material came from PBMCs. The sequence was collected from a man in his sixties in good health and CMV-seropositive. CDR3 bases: TGTGCCAGCAGTGAGAACCGCGTTGGCTACACCTTC. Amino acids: CASSENRVGYTF.